This T cell receptor (beta chain) was identified during a study of identical twins (dated by TCRdb to the mid-2010s). In the study overall: The study deep-sequenced TCR alpha and beta repertoires from monozygotic twins, unrelated adults of various ages and cord blood to test whether fetal clonotypes persist. Replicate twin experiments were performed at different times using different library preparation protocols to rule out contamination. General conclusions and limits of the study: Fewer insertions were carried by abundant cord blood beta clonotypes, a similar but weaker trend appeared in young adult naive repertoires, and no such trend appeared in memory repertoires. Out-of-frame TCR alpha sequences shared between twins showed an excess of low generation-probability sequences compared with coincidental sharing between unrelated individuals. Invariant T cells such as MAIT and iNKT could partly confound zero-insertion analyses, though diverse VJ usage argued against this for most clonotypes. In monozygotic twins, recombination models systematically underestimated out-of-frame TCR alpha sharing, but the models matched the sharing seen between unrelated individuals. In beta out-of-frame sequences, excess twin sharing was weaker, because having fewer shared sequences lowered the signal-to-noise ratio. Because the same donors could not be followed over many years, conclusions were based on cross-sectional statistical analysis.

All donors were healthy Caucasians. The twin cohort consisted of three pairs of female monozygotic twins, all aged roughly 18 to 29 years. Positive isolation kits from Invitrogen were used to isolate CD4+ and CD8+ T cell populations. Preparation of the library involved 5' RACE. Sequenced using an Illumina HiSeq 2000. A universal primer binding site was introduced by template switching, and a unique molecular identifier was present in the final cDNA, enabling accurate counting of TCR cDNA molecules. First-strand cDNA for TCR alpha and beta chains was synthesized from specific primers in the conserved constant-segment region. To control for contamination, every cDNA library carried two barcodes: a SMART-Mk sample barcode plus Illumina barcodes. TruSeq adapter sequences, together with Illumina sample barcodes, were added in two successive PCR steps. TCR alpha and beta cDNA libraries were sequenced on the Illumina HiSeq platform with custom primers. In the authors' own workflow: MiGEC processed the raw reads to extract unique molecular identifiers, while MiXCR was used to determine the CDR3 positions. For each individual, recombination models were inferred using an EM algorithm with the repgenHMM and IGoR tools. The analysis of shared clonotypes was done with the tcR package in R, with sharing normalized by the product of cloneset sizes. To study raw recombination without the effects of thymic and clonal selection, out-of-frame nonproductive sequences were analyzed. The public reads were reanalyzed by TCRdb: fastp trimming at Q25, MiXCR alignment, in-frame beta chains only. Entries are consolidated by CDR3 protein sequence, retaining the most common genes and DNA. The V and J calls here are based on TCRdb, not the publication. This sample holds 450,000 or so distinct CDR3 sequences; 14% were observed only once. Of the sample, more than 0.5% falls within the top ten clones.

V is cut by 1 base and J by 9 bases, and the space between the germline ends is 11 bases. CDR1 and CDR2 are read off the germline V gene as SGHRS and YFSETQ. Inclusive of the bounding cysteine and phenylalanine, the CDR3 is 13 residues long. The CDR3 DNA has 39 bases and is translated from base 1. This clonotype was counted only a few times. No antigen is known for it. Within one base of it there is no much larger clone, and no base qualities were kept. The same specimen was also included in a second study, on yellow fever vaccine responses in identical twins. From the second report: According to the authors, the vaccine-induced T cell response in identical twins seemed to be partly convergent and partly specific to each individual. The study precisely tracked vaccine-responding T cell clones in identical twins.

This sequence originates from a woman aged 18-35 years in good health. The source material was CD4+ T cells sorted from blood. The V and J genes are TRBV5-1 and TRBJ2-4, with the D gene too uncertain to name. The nucleotide sequence is TGCGCCAGCAGCTTGAGGCTTTCGGGCATTCAGTACTTC. Its translation reads: CASSLRLSGIQYF.